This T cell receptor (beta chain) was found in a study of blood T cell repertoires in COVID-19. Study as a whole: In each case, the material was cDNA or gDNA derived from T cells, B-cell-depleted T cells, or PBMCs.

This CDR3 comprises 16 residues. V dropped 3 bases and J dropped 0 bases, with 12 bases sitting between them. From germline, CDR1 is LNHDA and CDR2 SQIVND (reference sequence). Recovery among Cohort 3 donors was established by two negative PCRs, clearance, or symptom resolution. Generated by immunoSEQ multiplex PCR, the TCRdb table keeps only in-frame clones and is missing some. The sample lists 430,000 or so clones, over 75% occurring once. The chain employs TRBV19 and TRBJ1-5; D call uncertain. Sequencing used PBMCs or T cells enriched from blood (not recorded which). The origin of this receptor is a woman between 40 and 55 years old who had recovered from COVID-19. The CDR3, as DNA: TGTGCCAGTAGTATTCTGTCGGACTATAGCAATCAGCCCCAGCATTTT. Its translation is CASSILSDYSNQPQHF.